The 4 T cell receptor beta chains below all came from one sample that was sequenced in a study of CD8 T cells in ankylosing spondylitis. Overall study findings and caveats: What seemed typical of ankylosing spondylitis blood was a TCR beta motif built from under 10 highly homologous variants.

The antigens of these receptors remain unknown. TCRdb independently ran MiXCR on the 5' RACE reads; one entry per CDR3 protein. The sample has around 770,000 distinct CDR3 sequences, roughly 12% seen once. The sequenced sample consisted of blood, either unsorted or a sorted T cell fraction (not recorded which). All receptors derive from a male donor with ankylosing spondylitis.

V usage is TRBV7-2 and J usage is TRBJ1-1, with D possibly TRBD1 on 6 matching bases. Deletions cut 3 bases from V and 0 bases from J, with 14 bases between. Per the germline V gene, CDR1 is SGHTA and CDR2 is FQGNSA. This CDR3 contains 16 residues. For the CDR3, the DNA is TGTGCCAGCAGCTTGACAGGACGCACCTTGAACACTGAAGCTTTCTTT. It is translated as CASSLTGRTLNTEAFF.

The chain uses TRBV10-3 and TRBJ1-1; the match to TRBD1 covers 9 bases. Trimming removed 4 bases from V and 10 bases from J; junction bases left unmatched: 13. CDR3 length: 15 amino acids. CDR1 and CDR2 (germline): ENHRY, SYGVKD. DNA for the CDR3: TGTGCCATCAGTGCTGCGAAACAGGGGGCTCAGGGAGCTTTCTTT. The encoded protein is CAISAAKQGAQGAFF.

This clonotype was picked up a small number of times. V usage is TRBV6-5 and J usage is TRBJ2-7; D is uncertain. V lost 0 bases and J lost 3, with 9 bases in between. Germline V gene sequence: CDR1 MNHEY, CDR2 SVGAGI. The CDR3 has 14 residues. The CDR3 coding sequence is TGTGCCAGCAGTTACTCGTCGCAGAACTACGAGCAGTACTTC. It is translated as CASSYSSQNYEQYF.

This clonotype was seen a handful of times. The chain uses TRBV7-8 and TRBJ1-2; D might be TRBD1 (6 bases). The CDR3 has 13 residues. Germline V gene data show CDR1 as SGHVS and CDR2 as FQNEAQ. Trimming cost V 3 bases and J 8 bases, with 13 bases left between them. Here the CDR3 reads CASSFPGGWGYTF. CDR3 bases: TGTGCCAGCAGCTTTCCTGGGGGCTGGGGCTACACCTTC.